Detailed here is one T cell receptor (beta chain). Its matching antigen is unknown. Data came from immunoSEQ multiplex PCR; TCRdb stores just in-frame clones and leaves some out. This sample has about 180,000 clones, with roughly nine tenths found just once. The data were taken from a study of T cell responses to AZD1222 COVID-19 vaccine. Study findings and constraints: Of spike-specific TCRs, nearly half reportedly target regions left unmutated in variants.

Deletions cut 3 bases from V and 5 bases from J, with 13 bases between. CDR3 length equals 15 residues. In germline, CDR1 is WSHSY, CDR2 SAAADI. The chain employs TRBV10-2 and TRBJ2-2; D remains unclear. Sequenced material: peripheral blood, taken on day 0 of AZD1222 vaccination. The sequence derives from an adult in good health. Here the CDR3 reads CASSDGPNDTGELFF. As DNA, the CDR3 is TGCGCCAGCAGTGACGGGCCCAATGATACCGGGGAGCTGTTTTTT.